One sample yielded the 29 T cell receptor beta chains listed below, sequenced in a study of breast tumors, draining lymph nodes, adjacent tissues. MiXCR was run by TCRdb on the multiplex PCR reads, yielding one entry per CDR3 protein. The sample has some 170,000 distinct CDR3 sequences; 33% are singletons. The lymph nodes were axillary draining lymph nodes from breast cancer patients. Sequenced material: axillary lymph node tissue. The source is a female donor with breast cancer. Some clones in this sample may be carry-over from other donors' samples.

The chain is built from TRBV12-3 or TRBV12-4 and TRBJ2-7, with D possibly matching TRBD1 (6 bases). CDR3 size: 15 residues. V was clipped by 6 bases and J by 6 bases, with 21 bases between them. CDR3 in amino acids: CASRGAGVIRGEQYF. CDR3 bases: TGTGCCAGCAGGGGCGCAGGGGTCATTAGGGGCGAGCAGTACTTC.

V usage is TRBV24-1 and J usage is TRBJ2-3; 7 bases fit TRBD1. The CDR3 loop spans 17 amino acids. Unmatched junction bases numbered 14, after V lost 5 bases and J lost 4 bases. Germline V gene lookup returns CDR1 KGHDR and CDR2 SFDVKD. The CDR3 sequence: CATSGRQRGRSPDTQYF. CDR3 DNA: TGTGCCACCAGTGGTCGCCAGAGGGGGCGTAGTCCAGATACGCAGTATTTT.

This clonotype has at least ten counts. Here the CDR3 DNA reads TGCGCCAGCAGCTTGAACGCTGGCAGGGGAGGAGAGACCCAGTACTTC. Translation: CASSLNAGRGGETQYF. This sequence joins TRBV5-1 and TRBJ2-5; D tentatively fits TRBD1 or TRBD2 (6 bases each). V shed 1 base and J shed 4 bases, with 17 bases lying between them. This CDR3 comprises 16 residues. Germline V gives CDR1 SGHRS, CDR2 YFSETQ.

This clonotype was picked up a small number of times. The J gene is TRBJ2-7, the V gene TRBV28, with D uncertain. Trimming shortened V by 3 bases and J by 2 bases, and 11 bases separated the two germline ends. Germline lookup yields CDR1 MDHEN and CDR2 SYDVKM. The CDR3 extends over 14 amino acids. The CDR3: CASSLRQPPYEQYF. CDR3 in DNA: TGTGCCAGCAGTTTGAGGCAGCCACCCTACGAGCAGTACTTC.

There are many counts of this clonotype. This chain uses TRBV30 with TRBJ2-1, with 7 bases matching TRBD2. V trimming: 8 bases; J trimming: 4 bases; junction bases outside the gene matches: 8. Germline lookup yields CDR1 GTSNPN and CDR2 SVGIG (reference sequence). This CDR3 is 13 amino acids long. CDR3 bases: TGTGCCACTCAGATCGGGGGGTACAATGAGCAGTTCTTC. Translation gives CATQIGGYNEQFF.

The sample holds many counts of this clonotype. The rearrangement uses TRBV6-1 and TRBJ2-1, with a possible D match to TRBD2 (5 bases). The CDR3 is 16 amino acids. Between the trimmed V and J ends, which lost 0 bases and 4 bases, there was a span of 13 bases. The V gene's germline CDR1 is MNHNS and CDR2 SASEGT. The CDR3 loop reads CASSEATPSWYNEQFF. Here the CDR3 DNA reads TGTGCCAGCAGTGAAGCAACCCCTAGCTGGTACAATGAGCAGTTCTTC.

With respect to this clonotype: A much larger clone differs by one base, so this may be a read error. The chain recombines TRBV5-6 with TRBJ2-1; D gene ambiguous. Trimming took off 2 bases at V and 10 bases at J, with 10 bases between the two ends. The CDR3 runs 12 residues. Germline loops: CDR1 SGHDT, CDR2 YYEEEE. The CDR3: CASSFGFPEQFF. The CDR3 DNA is TGTGCCAGCAGCTTTGGCTTCCCGGAGCAGTTCTTC.

This clonotype was counted at least ten times. The chain couples TRBV29-1 to TRBJ1-2; 7 bases fit TRBD1. Trimming at V came to 2 bases and at J to 1 base, leaving 7 bases not matched to a gene. The CDR3 length is 15 residues. Germline V gives CDR1 SQVTM, CDR2 ANQGSEA. The CDR3 sequence: CSVERRDSNNYGYTF. The CDR3 DNA follows: TGCAGCGTTGAACGAAGGGACAGCAATAACTATGGCTACACCTTC.

This clonotype was counted at least ten times. V is TRBV11-2 and J is TRBJ1-3, with 7 positions matching TRBD1. With 4 bases clipped from V and 4 bases from J, the junction kept 7 bases outside the gene matches. The CDR3 totals 15 residues. The germline gives CDR1 SGHAT, CDR2 FQNNGV. CDR3 DNA: TGTGCCAGCAGCTCCGACAGGGCTGCCGGAAACACCATATATTTT. Translation: CASSSDRAAGNTIYF.

This clonotype has at least ten counts. This chain uses TRBV6-5 with TRBJ1-2; perhaps TRBD1 as D (6 bases). The CDR3 contains 13 residues. Germline lookup yields CDR1 MNHEY and CDR2 SVGAGI. Trimming pared 5 bases from V and 4 bases from J, leaving 11 bases between. This CDR3 reads CASSRQAFYGYTF. The CDR3 DNA follows: TGTGCCAGCAGTAGACAGGCCTTCTATGGCTACACCTTC.

On this clonotype: This may stem from a read error, because a much larger clone lies one nucleotide away. The chain is built from TRBV7-9 and TRBJ2-5; maybe TRBD2 (5 bases). Germline loops: CDR1 SEHNR, CDR2 FQNEAQ (reference sequence). This CDR3 has 15 residues. In DNA, the CDR3 is TGTGCCAGCGGAATCGGACTGATTGCTCAAGAGACCCAGCACTTC. This gives the protein CASGIGLIAQETQHF.

This clonotype was found many times. The CDR3 DNA sequence: TGTGCCAGCAGTAAACTTGCAGGGGGTGTTGAAAAACTGTTTTTT. Translating it yields CASSKLAGGVEKLFF. V and J are TRBV6-1 and TRBJ1-4, with 7 bases matching TRBD1. The germline gives CDR1 MNHNS, CDR2 SASEGT. V was pared by 5 bases and J by 7 bases, with 10 bases of the junction left unmatched. The CDR3 runs to 15 residues.

V gene TRBV20-1 combines with J gene TRBJ2-7; D perhaps matches TRBD2 (5 bases). The V gene's germline CDR1 is DFQATT and CDR2 SNEGSKA (reference sequence). The V gene lost 4 bases and the J gene lost 0 bases, with 19 bases spanning the gap. The CDR3 sequence is 16 residues long. The CDR3 loop reads CSATGIAPPCSYEQYF. CDR3 in DNA: TGCAGTGCTACCGGGATTGCACCTCCGTGCTCCTACGAGCAGTACTTC.

Ten or more counts support this clonotype. This chain joins TRBV19 and TRBJ2-6; D gene uncertain. This CDR3 is built from 15 residues. V lost 3 bases and J 2 bases, leaving 8 bases between the germline ends. Germline V lookup: CDR1 LNHDA, CDR2 SQIVND (reference sequence). This chain's CDR3 is CASSILGTGANVLTF. CDR3 DNA sequence: TGTGCCAGTAGTATTTTGGGAACTGGGGCCAACGTCCTGACTTTC.

Ten or more counts support this clonotype. The V and J genes are TRBV24-1 and TRBJ2-2; D call uncertain. CDR3 length: 14 amino acids. V lost 7 bases and J 5 bases, leaving 13 bases between the germline ends. CDR1 KGHDR and CDR2 SFDVKD come from the germline V gene. DNA for the CDR3: TGTGCCACCAGGGGCACGCTAGGGACCGGGGAGCTGTTTTTT. Protein: CATRGTLGTGELFF.

Concerning this clonotype itself: Here the CDR3 omits its conserved ending phenylalanine or tryptophan, so a read error is the likely source. The DNA is omitted, as the CDR3 cannot be located on it reliably, and the CDR3 follows TCRdb's listing. The chain has TRBV4-1 and TRBJ1-3. The CDR3 spans 14 amino acids, including both terminal residues. Germline V gene sequence: CDR1 MGHRA, CDR2 YSYEKL. The CDR3 reads CASNPTQGSSGRDT.

This clonotype was seen at least ten times. The CDR3 loop is CSADTGVINSNQPQHF. In DNA form, the CDR3 reads TGCAGTGCTGATACAGGGGTGATTAATAGCAATCAGCCCCAGCATTTT. V gene TRBV20-1 combines with J gene TRBJ1-5, with 7 bases fitting TRBD1. The CDR3 is 16 amino acids. CDR1 and CDR2 (germline): DFQATT, SNEGSKA (reference sequence). Losses at the gene ends were 5 bases for V and 0 bases for J; bases not matched to a gene: 10.

This clonotype was seen ten or more times. The V and J genes are TRBV7-9 and TRBJ2-7; D is ambiguous. The V end lost 1 base, the J end lost 3 bases, and 28 bases lay between the germline ends. CDR3 length: 20 amino acids. Germline CDR1 is SEHNR and CDR2 is FQNEAQ (reference sequence). CDR3 amino acids: CASSLGRVRLENPTSYEQYF. In nucleotides, the CDR3 is TGTGCCAGCAGCTTAGGGCGAGTAAGACTTGAGAACCCAACGAGCTACGAGCAGTACTTC.

Ten or more counts support this clonotype. This sequence joins TRBV9 and TRBJ1-2; no clear D. Trimming pared 0 bases from V and 4 bases from J, leaving 10 bases between. The CDR3 sequence is 14 residues long. Germline CDR1 SGDLS, CDR2 YYNGEE. This CDR3 reads CASSVEYTAYGYTF. The CDR3 nucleotides read TGTGCCAGCAGCGTAGAATACACGGCCTATGGCTACACCTTC.

V is TRBV2 and J is TRBJ1-6; 9 bases agree with TRBD1. The V gene's germline CDR1 is SNHLY and CDR2 FYNNEI. Trimming removed 3 bases from V and 9 bases from J; junction bases left unmatched: 3. CDR3 length equals 14 residues. The CDR3 loop reads CASSEDRGGSPLHF. CDR3 bases: TGTGCCAGCAGTGAGGACAGGGGAGGTTCACCCCTCCACTTT.

About this clonotype: An end of the junction differs from the germline gene, which may be a read error. This chain links TRBV14 with TRBJ1-5, with unresolved D. The CDR3 covers 16 residues. CDR1 is SGHDN, CDR2 FVKESK, per germline. CDR3 amino acids: CASSQRTDPSNRPQHF. CDR3 DNA: TGTGCCAGCAGCCAACGGACGGACCCCAGCAATCGGCCCCAGCATTTT.

This clonotype appeared many times. V is TRBV15 and J is TRBJ2-7; 11 bases are a match to TRBD1. CDR3 length: 16 amino acids. Germline V gene sequence: CDR1 LNHNV, CDR2 YYDKDF (reference sequence). Losses at the gene ends were 5 bases for V and 2 bases for J; bases not matched to a gene: 8. The CDR3 nucleotides read TGTGCCACCAGCCTAAGCCCGGGACAGGGGGCCTACGAGCAGTACTTC. Translation gives CATSLSPGQGAYEQYF.

This clonotype was seen at least ten times. The chain has TRBV6-2 or TRBV6-3 and TRBJ2-6; the D is unclear. The CDR3 has 15 amino acids. With 3 bases removed from V and 0 bases from J, the gap between germline ends came to 6 bases. Looked up from germline, CDR1 is MNHEY and CDR2 is SVGEGT. DNA for the CDR3: TGTGCCAGCAGTTATACGAGCTCTGGGGCCAACGTCCTGACTTTC. It codes for CASSYTSSGANVLTF.

This clonotype was counted many times. CDR3 amino acids: CASRDITGEKLFF. The CDR3, as DNA: TGTGCCAGCAGGGACATTACGGGGGAAAAACTGTTTTTT. The chain carries TRBV27 and TRBJ1-4; D is possibly TRBD1 (5 bases). The germline CDR1 and CDR2 sequences are MNHEY and SMNVEV (reference sequence). The ends were cut back, 6 bases at V and 8 bases at J, with 13 bases in the middle. CDR3 length equals 13 residues.

Many counts were recorded for this clonotype. The CDR3 nucleotides are TGTGCCAGCAGTTATGAGGGTGTTTGGGAGTTCTTC. Protein product: CASSYEGVWEFF. The chain carries TRBV6-2 or TRBV6-3 and TRBJ2-1; D is perhaps TRBD2 (5 bases). The V gene's germline CDR1 is MNHEY and CDR2 SVGEGT. The ends were cut back, 3 bases at V and 14 bases at J, with 14 bases in the middle. This CDR3 is 12 amino acids long.

This clonotype has a count of ten or more. The rearrangement uses TRBV19 and TRBJ2-1; 9 nucleotides line up with TRBD2. This CDR3 is built from 17 residues. Germline lookup yields CDR1 LNHDA and CDR2 SQIVND (reference sequence). Germline trimming cut 2 bases from V and 0 bases from J; bases unmatched to any gene: 5. The CDR3 loop is CASSINLAGSSYNEQFF. As DNA, the CDR3 is TGTGCCAGTAGTATAAATCTAGCGGGGAGCTCCTACAATGAGCAGTTCTTC.

The chain combines TRBV28 with TRBJ1-1; tentatively, D is TRBD1 (6 bases). Germline CDR1 MDHEN, CDR2 SYDVKM. The V end was cut by 3 bases, the J end by 0 bases, with 8 bases between. This CDR3 is built from 14 residues. DNA of the CDR3: TGTGCCAGCAGTTTCCACAGGGTGAACACTGAAGCTTTCTTT. Translation: CASSFHRVNTEAFF.

This clonotype came up once. The junction shows a germline mismatch at one end, possibly a read error. The rearrangement joins TRBV4-2 to TRBJ1-5, with 8 bases lining up with TRBD1. The germline gives CDR1 LGHNA, CDR2 YNFKEQ. This CDR3 has 15 amino acids. The CDR3 loop is CGSSRDRFSNQPQHF. CDR3 coding DNA: TGTGGCAGCAGCCGGGACAGGTTTAGCAATCAGCCCCAGCATTTT.

A few counts support this clonotype. The rearrangement joins TRBV6-2 or TRBV6-3 to TRBJ2-3; no clear D gene. There are 13 residues in the CDR3. The germline CDR1 and CDR2 sequences are MNHEY and SVGEGT. V lost 7 bases and J lost 2, with 10 bases in between. The DNA for the CDR3 is TGTGCCAGCACACCTACCGACACAGATACGCAGTATTTT. It translates to CASTPTDTDTQYF.